This T cell receptor beta chain is from a study of cytomegalovirus exposure and HLA in healthy donors. The study's findings and limits: V segments that were indistinguishable, TRBV6-2 and TRBV6-3 among them, were omitted from analysis.

V shed 5 bases, J shed 15 bases, and the junction held 7 bases outside the gene matches. CDR3 length equals 12 residues. CDR1 and CDR2 from the germline V gene are SGHAT and FQNNGV. PCR was performed using 60 Vbeta and 13 Jbeta primers. The assay was immunoSEQ multiplex PCR, and TCRdb's table has in-frame clones only and misses some. This sample has fewer than 200,000 clones, with around 80% found just once. Those who donated were healthy bone marrow donors. As to this clone: The antigen is not known.

The sequencing input was PBMCs. This chain links TRBV11-2 with TRBJ1-4; 9 nucleotides align to TRBD1. This TCR came from a male donor in good health and CMV-seronegative. The CDR3 nucleotides are TGTGCCAGCAGCCCAGACAGGGGGGCTATGTTTTTT. Protein: CASSPDRGAMFF.